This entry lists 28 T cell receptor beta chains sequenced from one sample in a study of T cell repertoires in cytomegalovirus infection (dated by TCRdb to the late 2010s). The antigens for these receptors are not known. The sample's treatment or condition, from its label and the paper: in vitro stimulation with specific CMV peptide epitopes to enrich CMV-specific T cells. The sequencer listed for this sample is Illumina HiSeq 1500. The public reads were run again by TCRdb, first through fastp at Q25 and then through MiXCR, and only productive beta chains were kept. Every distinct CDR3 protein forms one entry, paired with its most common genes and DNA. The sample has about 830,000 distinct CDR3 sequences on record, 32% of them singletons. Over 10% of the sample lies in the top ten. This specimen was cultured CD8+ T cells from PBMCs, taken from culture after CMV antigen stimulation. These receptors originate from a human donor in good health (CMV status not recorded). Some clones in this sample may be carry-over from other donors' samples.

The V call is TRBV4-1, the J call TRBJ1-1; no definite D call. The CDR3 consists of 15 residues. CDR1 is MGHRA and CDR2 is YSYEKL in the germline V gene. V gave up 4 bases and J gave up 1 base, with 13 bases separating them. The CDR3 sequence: CASSPNGVGNTEAFF. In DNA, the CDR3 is TGCGCCAGCAGCCCTAACGGGGTGGGGAACACTGAAGCTTTCTTT.

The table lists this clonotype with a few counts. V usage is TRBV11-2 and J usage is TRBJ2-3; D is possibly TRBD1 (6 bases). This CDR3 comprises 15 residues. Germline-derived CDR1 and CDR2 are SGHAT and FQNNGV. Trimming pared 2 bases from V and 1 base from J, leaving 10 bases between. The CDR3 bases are TGTGCCAGCAGCTTAAGGCCAGGGGGCACAGATACGCAGTATTTT. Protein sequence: CASSLRPGGTDTQYF.

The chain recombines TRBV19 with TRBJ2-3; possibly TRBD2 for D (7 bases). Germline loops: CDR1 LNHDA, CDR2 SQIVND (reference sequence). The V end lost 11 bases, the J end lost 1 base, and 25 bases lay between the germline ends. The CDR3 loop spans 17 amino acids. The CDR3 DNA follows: TGTGCCCCCCCCGTTCCCGGGGGGCCACCCCGCACAGATACGCAGTATTTT. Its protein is CAPPVPGGPPRTDTQYF.

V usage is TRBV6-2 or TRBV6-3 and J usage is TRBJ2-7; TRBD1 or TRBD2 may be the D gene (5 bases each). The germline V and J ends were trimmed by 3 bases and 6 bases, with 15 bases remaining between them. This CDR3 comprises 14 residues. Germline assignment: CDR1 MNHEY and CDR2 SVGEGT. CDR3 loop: CASSYPGLAAEQYV. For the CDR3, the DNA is TGTGCCAGCAGTTATCCGGGGCTAGCAGCCGAGCAGTACGTC.

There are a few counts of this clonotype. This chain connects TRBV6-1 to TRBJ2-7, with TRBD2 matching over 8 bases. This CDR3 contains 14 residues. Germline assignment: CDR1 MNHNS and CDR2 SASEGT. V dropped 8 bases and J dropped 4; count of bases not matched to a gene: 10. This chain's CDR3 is CASRYERGWYEQYF. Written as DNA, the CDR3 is TGTGCCAGCCGCTACGAGCGGGGGTGGTACGAGCAGTACTTC.

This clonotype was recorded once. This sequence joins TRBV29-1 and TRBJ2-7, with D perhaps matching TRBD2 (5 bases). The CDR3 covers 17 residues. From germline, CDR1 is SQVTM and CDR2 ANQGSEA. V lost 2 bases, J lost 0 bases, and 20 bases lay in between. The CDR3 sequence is CSVETPTSGSSSYEQYF. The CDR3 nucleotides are TGCAGCGTTGAAACGCCGACATCGGGGTCGAGCTCCTACGAGCAGTACTTC.

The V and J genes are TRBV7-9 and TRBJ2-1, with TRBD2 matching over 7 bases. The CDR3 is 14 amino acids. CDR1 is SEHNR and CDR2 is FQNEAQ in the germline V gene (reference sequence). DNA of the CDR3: TGTGCGAGCCGGGGGGTGGCGTCCTACAATGAGCAGTTCTTC. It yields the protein CASRGVASYNEQFF.

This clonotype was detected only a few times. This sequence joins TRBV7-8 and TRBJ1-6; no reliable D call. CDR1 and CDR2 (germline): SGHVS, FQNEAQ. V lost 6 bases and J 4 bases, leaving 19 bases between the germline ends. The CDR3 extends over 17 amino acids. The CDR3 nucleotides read TGTGCCAGCAGGGACGAAGGCGCCAGTCGATATAATTCACCCCTCCACTTT. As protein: CASRDEGASRYNSPLHF.

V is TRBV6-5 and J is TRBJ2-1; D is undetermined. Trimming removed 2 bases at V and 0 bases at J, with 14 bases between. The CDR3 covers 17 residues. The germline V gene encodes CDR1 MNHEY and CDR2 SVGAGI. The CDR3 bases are TGTGCCAGCAGTTACATCTGGACGGTTGACTCCTACAATGAGCAGTTCTTC. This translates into CASSYIWTVDSYNEQFF.

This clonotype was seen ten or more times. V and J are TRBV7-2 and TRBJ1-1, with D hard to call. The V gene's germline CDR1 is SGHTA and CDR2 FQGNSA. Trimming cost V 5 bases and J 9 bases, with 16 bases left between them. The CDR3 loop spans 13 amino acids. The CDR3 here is CASSPPRSPQAFF. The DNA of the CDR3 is TGTGCCAGCAGCCCCCCCCGGTCCCCGCAAGCTTTCTTT.

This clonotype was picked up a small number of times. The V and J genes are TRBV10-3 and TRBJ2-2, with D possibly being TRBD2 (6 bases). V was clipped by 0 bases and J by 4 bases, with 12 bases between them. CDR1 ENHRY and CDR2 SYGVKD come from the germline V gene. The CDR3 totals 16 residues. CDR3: CAISESYPGGTGELFF. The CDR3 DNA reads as TGTGCCATCAGTGAGTCGTACCCCGGGGGCACCGGGGAGCTGTTTTTT.

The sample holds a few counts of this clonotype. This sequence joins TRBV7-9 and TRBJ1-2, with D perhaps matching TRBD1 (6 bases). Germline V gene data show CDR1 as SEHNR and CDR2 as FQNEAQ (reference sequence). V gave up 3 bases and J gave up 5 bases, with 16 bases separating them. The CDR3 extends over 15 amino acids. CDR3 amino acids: CASSLSTGREYGYTF. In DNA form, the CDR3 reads TGTGCCAGCAGCTTGTCAACAGGGAGGGAATATGGCTACACCTTC.

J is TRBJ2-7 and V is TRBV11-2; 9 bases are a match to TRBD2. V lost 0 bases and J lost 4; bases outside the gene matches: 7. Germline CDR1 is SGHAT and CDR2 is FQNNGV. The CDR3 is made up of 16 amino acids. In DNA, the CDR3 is TGTGCCAGCAGCTTAGATGGCGGGGGGGCCCGTTACGAGCAGTACGTC. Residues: CASSLDGGGARYEQYV.

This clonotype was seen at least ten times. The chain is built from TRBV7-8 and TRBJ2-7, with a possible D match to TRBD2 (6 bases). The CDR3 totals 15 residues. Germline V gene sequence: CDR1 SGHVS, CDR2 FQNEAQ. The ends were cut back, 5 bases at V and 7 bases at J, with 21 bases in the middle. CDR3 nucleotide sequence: TGTGCCAGCAGCCCCTATTCGGAGGGTGGGGGAGAGCAGTACTTC. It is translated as CASSPYSEGGGEQYF. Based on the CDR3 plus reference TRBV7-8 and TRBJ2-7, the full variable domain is GAGVSQSPRYKVAKRGQDVALRCDPISGHVSLFWYQQALGQGPEFLTYFQNEAQLDKSGLPSDRFFAERPEGSVSTLKIQRTQQEDSAVYLCASSPYSEGGGEQYFGPGTRLTVT.

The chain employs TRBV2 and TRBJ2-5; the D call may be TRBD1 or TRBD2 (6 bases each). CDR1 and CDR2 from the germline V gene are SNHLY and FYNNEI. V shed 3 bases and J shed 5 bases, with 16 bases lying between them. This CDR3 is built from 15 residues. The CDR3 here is CASSDIGGGPETQYF. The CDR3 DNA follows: TGTGCCAGCAGTGATATAGGTGGGGGGCCGGAGACCCAGTACTTC.

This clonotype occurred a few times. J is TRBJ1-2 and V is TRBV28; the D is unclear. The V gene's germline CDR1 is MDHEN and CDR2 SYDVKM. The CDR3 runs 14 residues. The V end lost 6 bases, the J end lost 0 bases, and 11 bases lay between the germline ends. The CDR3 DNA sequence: TGTGCCAGCAGCCCCGACATCACTAACTATGGCTACACCTTC. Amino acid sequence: CASSPDITNYGYTF.

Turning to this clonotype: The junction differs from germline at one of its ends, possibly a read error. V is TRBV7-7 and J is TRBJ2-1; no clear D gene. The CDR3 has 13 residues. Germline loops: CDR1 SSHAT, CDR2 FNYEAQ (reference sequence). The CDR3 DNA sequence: TGTGCTAGCAGCTTATCAGGCCCCAATGAGCAGTTCTTC. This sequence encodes CASSLSGPNEQFF.

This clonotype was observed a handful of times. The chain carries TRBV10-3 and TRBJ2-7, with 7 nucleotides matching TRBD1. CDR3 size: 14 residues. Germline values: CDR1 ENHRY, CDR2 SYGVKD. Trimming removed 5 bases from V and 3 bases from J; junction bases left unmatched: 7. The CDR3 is CAISKQGTRYEQYF. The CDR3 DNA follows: TGTGCCATCAGTAAACAGGGGACCCGCTACGAGCAGTACTTC.

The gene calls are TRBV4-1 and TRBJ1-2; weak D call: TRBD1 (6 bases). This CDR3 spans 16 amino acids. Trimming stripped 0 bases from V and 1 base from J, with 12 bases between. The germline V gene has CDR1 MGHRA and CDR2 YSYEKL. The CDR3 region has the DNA TGCGCCAGCAGCCAAGAGGGGACACAGCATAACTATGGCTACACCTTC. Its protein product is CASSQEGTQHNYGYTF.

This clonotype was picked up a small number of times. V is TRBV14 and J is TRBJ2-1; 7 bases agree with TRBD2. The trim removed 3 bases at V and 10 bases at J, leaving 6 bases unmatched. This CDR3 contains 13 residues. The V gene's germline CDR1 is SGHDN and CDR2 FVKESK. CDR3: CASSQFLAEEQFF. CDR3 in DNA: TGTGCCAGCAGCCAGTTTCTAGCGGAGGAGCAGTTCTTC. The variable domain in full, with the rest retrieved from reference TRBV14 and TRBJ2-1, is EAGVTQFPSHSVIEKGQTVTLRCDPISGHDNLYWYRRVMGKEIKFLLHFVKESKQDESGMPNNRFLAERTGGTYSTLKVQPAELEDSGVYFCASSQFLAEEQFFGPGTRLTVL.

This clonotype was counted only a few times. The CDR3 region has the DNA TGTGCCAGCAGCGGACAGGGCTTAGCCAAAAACATTCAGTACTTC. This encodes CASSGQGLAKNIQYF. The chain has TRBV7-9 and TRBJ2-4; 8 nucleotides align to TRBD1. The CDR3 loop spans 15 amino acids. With 5 bases clipped from V and 0 bases from J, the junction kept 3 bases outside the gene matches. Germline CDR1 and CDR2: SEHNR and FQNEAQ (reference sequence).

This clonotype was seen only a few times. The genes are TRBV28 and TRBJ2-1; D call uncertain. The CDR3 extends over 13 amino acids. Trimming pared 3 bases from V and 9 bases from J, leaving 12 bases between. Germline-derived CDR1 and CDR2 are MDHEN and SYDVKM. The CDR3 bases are TGTGCCAGCAGTTTTTCCTGGACCGCTGAGCAGTTCTTC. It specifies CASSFSWTAEQFF.

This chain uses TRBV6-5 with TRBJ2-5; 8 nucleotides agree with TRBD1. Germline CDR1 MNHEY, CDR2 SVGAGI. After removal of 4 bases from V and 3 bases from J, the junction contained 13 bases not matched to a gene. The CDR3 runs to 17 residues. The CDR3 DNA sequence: TGTGCCAGCAGTTTCGGACAGGGAGGTGTGGGAAAAGAGACCCAGTACTTC. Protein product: CASSFGQGGVGKETQYF.

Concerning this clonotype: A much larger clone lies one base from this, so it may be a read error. CDR3 residues: CVTFNRGAYNEQFF. CDR3 sequence (DNA): TGTGTCACATTCAACAGGGGAGCCTACAATGAGCAGTTCTTC. The chain carries TRBV7-6 and TRBJ2-1, with TRBD1 matching over 7 bases. The germline V gene has CDR1 SGHVS and CDR2 FNYEAQ. The CDR3 covers 14 residues.

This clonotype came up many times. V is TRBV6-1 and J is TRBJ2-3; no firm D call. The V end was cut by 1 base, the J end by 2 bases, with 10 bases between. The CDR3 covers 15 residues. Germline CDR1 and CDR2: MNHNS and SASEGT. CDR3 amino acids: CASSEDAEVTDTQYF. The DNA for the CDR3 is TGTGCCAGCAGTGAAGATGCGGAAGTCACAGATACGCAGTATTTT.

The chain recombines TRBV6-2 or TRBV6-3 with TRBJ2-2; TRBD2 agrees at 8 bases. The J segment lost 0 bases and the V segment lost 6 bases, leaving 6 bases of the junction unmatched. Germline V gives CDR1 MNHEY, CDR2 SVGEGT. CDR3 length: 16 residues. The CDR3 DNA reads TGTGCCAGCAGATCCACTAGCGGCGCGAACACCGGGGAGCTGTTTTTT. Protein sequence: CASRSTSGANTGELFF.

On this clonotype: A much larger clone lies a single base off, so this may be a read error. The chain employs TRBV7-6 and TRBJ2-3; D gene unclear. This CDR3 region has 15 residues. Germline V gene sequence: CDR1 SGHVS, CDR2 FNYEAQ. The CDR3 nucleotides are TGTGTCAGCAGACTTAACACCTTCAGCACAGATACGCAGTATTTT. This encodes CVSRLNTFSTDTQYF.

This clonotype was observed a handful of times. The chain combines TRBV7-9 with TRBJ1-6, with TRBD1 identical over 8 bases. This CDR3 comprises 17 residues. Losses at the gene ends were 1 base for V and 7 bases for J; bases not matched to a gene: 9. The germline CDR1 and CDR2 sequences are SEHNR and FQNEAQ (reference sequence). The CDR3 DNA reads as TGTGCCAGCAGCTTAGTTCCGGGACAGGTGGAAAATTCACCCCTCCACTTT. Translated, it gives CASSLVPGQVENSPLHF.